This TCR beta chain is from a study of cytomegalovirus exposure and HLA in healthy donors. Study-wide context: A data release that came early held approximately 85 million unique TCRs from HLA-typed donors. Study results and caveats: TCR beta sequences numbering over 15,000 were associated with HLA alleles at 0.05 false discovery rate in a later analysis. Excluded: some indistinguishable V segments such as TRBV6-2 and TRBV6-3.

On this clone itself: What it recognizes is unknown.

Researchers ran the PCR with 60 Vbeta and 13 Jbeta primers. The data were produced by immunoSEQ multiplex PCR, yet TCRdb's version contains in-frame clones alone and is incomplete. The data hold 90,000 to 140,000 clones, with approximately 72% observed a single time. V lost 6 bases, J lost 5 bases, and 8 bases stayed unmatched. Germline V lookup: CDR1 MNHEY, CDR2 SMNVEV (reference sequence). The CDR3 runs to 15 residues. The specimen was PBMCs. V and J are TRBV27 and TRBJ2-7; 12 nucleotides agree with TRBD1. This clonotype was sampled from a young man in good health and CMV-seronegative. In DNA, the CDR3 is TGTGCCAGCAGCCTAGGCGGGACAGGGGGCCACGAGCAGTACTTC. It codes for CASSLGGTGGHEQYF.